This TCR beta chain was obtained from a study of T cell responses to AZD1222 COVID-19 vaccine. Whole-study findings and limits: Receipt of two AZD1222 doses was followed by a rise in Spike-specific TCR breadth and depth.

Concerning this clone itself: Its antigen remains unknown.

TCRdb's copy holds only in-frame clones and misses some; the assay was immunoSEQ multiplex PCR. The data hold about 79,000 clones, with over 75% observed a single time. Germline CDR1 KGHSH, CDR2 LQKENI. The CDR3 has 17 residues. The trim removed 2 bases at V and 5 bases at J, leaving 7 bases unmatched. This receptor was identified in an adult in good health. This chain uses TRBV18 with TRBJ2-1; 12 nucleotides match TRBD2. The sequences come from peripheral blood, collected on day 0 of AZD1222 vaccination. In DNA, the CDR3 is TGTGCCAGCTCACCATTCCTAGCGGGGGGGCCGGACAATGAGCAGTTCTTC. Protein sequence: CASSPFLAGGPDNEQFF.